These 10 T cell receptor beta chains originate from one sample sequenced in a study of cytomegalovirus exposure and HLA in healthy donors. The PCR had 60 Vbeta and 13 Jbeta primers. The table came from immunoSEQ multiplex PCR; TCRdb's copy has only in-frame clones and leaves some out. The data contain approximately 180,000 clones, around 80% of them singletons. The sequenced sample was PBMCs. The receptors here all came from a woman aged 60-75 years in good health and CMV-seropositive.

This chain uses TRBV2 with TRBJ2-2; no clear D gene. V was pared by 7 bases and J by 3 bases, with 12 bases between. The CDR3 totals 14 residues. Germline V CDR1 and CDR2: SNHLY, FYNNEI. The CDR3 protein is CASKLLSDTGELFF. DNA of the CDR3: TGTGCCAGCAAGCTCCTGAGTGACACCGGGGAGCTGTTTTTT.

The chain joins TRBV7-8 to TRBJ2-1; D gene ambiguous. With 6 bases removed from V and 3 bases from J, the gap between germline ends came to 3 bases. CDR1 and CDR2 (germline): SGHVS, FQNEAQ. CDR3 length: 11 residues. This CDR3 reads CASSRYNEQFF. The DNA for the CDR3 is TGTGCCAGCAGTCGCTACAATGAGCAGTTCTTC.

This clone was counted a few times. Other DNA sequences in this specimen translate into the identical CDR3. The CDR3 protein is CASSFRGQGKYEQYF. In DNA, the CDR3 is TGTGCCAGCAGCTTTAGGGGACAGGGGAAATACGAGCAGTACTTC. V is TRBV5-4 and J is TRBJ2-7; the match to TRBD1 covers 10 bases. The CDR3 consists of 15 residues. Germline CDR1 SGHNT, CDR2 YYREEE (reference sequence). The ends lost 2 bases at V and 4 bases at J; junction bases unmatched: 6.

The J gene is TRBJ1-6, the V gene TRBV4-3; D ambiguous. This CDR3 region has 15 residues. The V end lost 2 bases, the J end lost 0 bases, and 5 bases lay between the germline ends. The germline V gene encodes CDR1 LGHNA and CDR2 YSLEER. The CDR3 loop is CASSQTRSYNSPLHF. CDR3 DNA sequence: TGCGCCAGCAGCCAAACACGCTCCTATAATTCACCCCTCCACTTT.

The V gene is TRBV7-2, the J gene TRBJ1-3; D call uncertain. CDR1 is SGHTA and CDR2 is FQGNSA in the germline V gene. This CDR3 comprises 13 residues. Trimming removed 4 bases at V and 0 bases at J, with 4 bases between. The CDR3 DNA reads TGTGCCAGCAGCTCCAGCTCTGGAAACACCATATATTTT. Translation gives CASSSSSGNTIYF.

This chain joins TRBV5-6 and TRBJ1-3; maybe TRBD1 (6 bases). The CDR3 runs to 17 residues. Germline CDR1 SGHDT, CDR2 YYEEEE. The V gene lost 2 bases and the J gene lost 1 base, with 16 bases spanning the gap. CDR3 residues: CASSLGTGKGSGNTIYF. The CDR3 coding sequence is TGTGCCAGCAGCTTAGGTACAGGGAAAGGTTCTGGAAACACCATATATTTT.

This chain connects TRBV11-2 to TRBJ1-3; D uncertain. This CDR3 comprises 11 residues. Germline lookup yields CDR1 SGHAT and CDR2 FQNNGV. Trimming removed 11 bases from V and 0 bases from J, with 5 bases in between. This CDR3 is CASHSGNTIYF. In DNA form, the CDR3 reads TGTGCCTCCCACTCTGGAAACACCATATATTTT.

The gene calls are TRBV6-1 and TRBJ2-2; TRBD1 matches at 8 bases. Trimming took 7 bases from V and 1 from J; bases not matched to a gene: 5. The CDR3 contains 15 residues. Per germline, CDR1 MNHNS and CDR2 SASEGT. The chain's CDR3 is CASTRGQVNTGELFF. CDR3 DNA sequence: TGTGCCAGCACTAGGGGACAGGTGAACACCGGGGAGCTGTTTTTT.

The CDR3 region is CAVWGGASNEKLFF. The CDR3 DNA sequence: TGTGCCGTCTGGGGCGGGGCTTCTAATGAAAAACTGTTTTTT. The rearrangement links TRBV19 to TRBJ1-4, with TRBD1 as a possible D gene (5 bases). The V end was cut by 11 bases, the J end by 3 bases, with 16 bases between. This CDR3 contains 14 residues. Germline V lookup: CDR1 LNHDA, CDR2 SQIVND (reference sequence).

CDR3 region: CASSPSTNEKLFF. The CDR3 coding sequence is TGTGCCAGCAGCCCTTCAACTAATGAAAAACTGTTTTTT. The chain is built from TRBV7-2 and TRBJ1-4; D ambiguous. Trimming removed 5 bases at V and 0 bases at J, with 4 bases between. Germline loops: CDR1 SGHTA, CDR2 FQGNSA. This CDR3 is 13 amino acids long.